The TCR beta chain described here comes from a study of T-cell reconstitution after alpha-beta-depleted transplantation in children. It was with unique molecular identifiers that the TCRbeta library was prepared. MiXCR, applied by TCRdb to the PCR reads, yields one record per CDR3 protein. The sample records 500,000 to 600,000 distinct CDR3 sequences, about 16% being singletons. The CDR3 sequence is 14 residues long. V was clipped by 1 base and J by 3 bases, with 8 bases between them. The germline V gene encodes CDR1 MGHRA and CDR2 YSYEKL. The source material was PBMCs from the stem cell graft donor, sampled from the stem cell graft. The sequence came from a human donor who donated a stem cell graft to a child with acute lymphoblastic leukemia. The gene calls are TRBV4-1 and TRBJ2-3; D is unresolved. CDR3 region: CASSQGWATDTQYF. In nucleotides, the CDR3 is TGCGCCAGCAGCCAAGGGTGGGCAACAGATACGCAGTATTTT.